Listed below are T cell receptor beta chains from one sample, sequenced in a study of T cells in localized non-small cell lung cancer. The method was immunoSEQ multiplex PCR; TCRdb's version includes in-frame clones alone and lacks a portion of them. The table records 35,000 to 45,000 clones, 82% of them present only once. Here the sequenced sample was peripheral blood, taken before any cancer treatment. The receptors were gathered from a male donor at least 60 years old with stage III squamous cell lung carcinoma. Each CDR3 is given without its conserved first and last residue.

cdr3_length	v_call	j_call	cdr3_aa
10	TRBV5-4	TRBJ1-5	ASSLDGQPQH
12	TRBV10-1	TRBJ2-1	ASSEPGLAGEQF
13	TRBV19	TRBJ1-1	ASSIDSTGGIGAF
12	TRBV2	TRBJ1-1	ASRSGQVNTEAF
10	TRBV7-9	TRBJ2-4	ASSPQGEVQY
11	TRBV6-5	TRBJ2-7	ATRTGYSYEQY
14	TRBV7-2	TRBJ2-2	ASSPGRTRSTGELF
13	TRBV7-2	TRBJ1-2	ASSTLDRAQGGYT
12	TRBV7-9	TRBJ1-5	ASSRAGSNQPQH
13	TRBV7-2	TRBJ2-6	ASGGLNSGANVLT
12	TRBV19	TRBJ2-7	ASSVQGQGYEQY
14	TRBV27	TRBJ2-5	ASSLSTSGGQETQY
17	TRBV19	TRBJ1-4	ASSTRQGRPASTNEKLF
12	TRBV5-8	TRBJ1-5	ASSFESSYQPQH
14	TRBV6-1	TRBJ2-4	ASSEGLAGALGIQY
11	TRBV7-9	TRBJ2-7	ASSPSLAYEQY